Sequencing of this T cell receptor (beta chain) was carried out in a study of blood T cell repertoires in COVID-19. Study at large: PBMCs, B-cell-depleted T cells, or T cells were the source of the cDNA or gDNA that made up the material.

Germline lookup yields CDR1 SNHLY and CDR2 FYNNEI. This CDR3 spans 11 amino acids. V was shortened by 8 bases and J by 4 bases, with 5 bases between the two germline ends. Authors' data handling: Amplifying reference gene primers gave estimates of nucleated cell counts. Repertoires were generated with immunoSEQ multiplex PCR, while TCRdb's copy carries only in-frame clones and drops some. V, J and clone size are taken as reported in that table, and D and trimming were inferred from the DNA itself. The sample has approximately 70,000 clones, 82% seen once. The chain joins TRBV2 to TRBJ1-4; unclear D gene. The receptor was isolated from an elderly woman with acute or convalescent COVID-19. The specimen sequenced was peripheral blood. As DNA, the CDR3 is TGTGCCAGCCTATTTAATGAAAAACTGTTTTTT. Its translation: CASLFNEKLFF.